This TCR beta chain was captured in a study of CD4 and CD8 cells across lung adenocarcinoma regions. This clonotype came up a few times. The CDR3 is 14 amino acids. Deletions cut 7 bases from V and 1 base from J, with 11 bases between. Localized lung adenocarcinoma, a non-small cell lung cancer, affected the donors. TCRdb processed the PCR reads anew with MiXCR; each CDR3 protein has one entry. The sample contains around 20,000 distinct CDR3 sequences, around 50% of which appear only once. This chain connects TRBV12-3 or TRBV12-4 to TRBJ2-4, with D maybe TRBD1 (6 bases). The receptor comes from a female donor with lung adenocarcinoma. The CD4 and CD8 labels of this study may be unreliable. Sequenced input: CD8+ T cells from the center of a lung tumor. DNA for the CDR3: TGTGCCAGCACCCCAGACAGGGCCAAAAACATTCAGTACTTC. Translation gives CASTPDRAKNIQYF.